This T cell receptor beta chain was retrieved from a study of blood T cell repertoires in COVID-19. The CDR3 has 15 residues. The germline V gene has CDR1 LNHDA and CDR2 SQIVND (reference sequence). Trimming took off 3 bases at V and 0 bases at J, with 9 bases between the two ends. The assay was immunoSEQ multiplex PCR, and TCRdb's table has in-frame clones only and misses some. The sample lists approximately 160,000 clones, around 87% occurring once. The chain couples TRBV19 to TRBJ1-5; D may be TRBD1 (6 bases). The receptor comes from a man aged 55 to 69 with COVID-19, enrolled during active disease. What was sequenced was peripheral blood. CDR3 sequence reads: CASSMGGLSNQPQHF. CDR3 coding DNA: TGTGCCAGTAGTATGGGGGGGCTTAGCAATCAGCCCCAGCATTTT.